This T cell receptor beta chain was identified in a study of blood T cell repertoires in COVID-19. Study details: Acute and convalescent COVID-19 samples came from the United States, Italy and Spain.

This CDR3 is 14 amino acids long. Looked up from germline, CDR1 is SGHKS and CDR2 is YYEKEE (reference sequence). Trimming stripped 5 bases from V and 0 bases from J, with 11 bases between. Methods used by the authors: Estimation of nucleated cell counts was performed using reference gene primer amplification. The protocol was immunoSEQ multiplex PCR, while the TCRdb copy is restricted to in-frame clones and leaves out a portion. V, J and clone size are those of that table, while D and trimming were read from the DNA. The sample comprises 300,000 to 450,000 clones, roughly four fifths of which are singletons, and roughly 1.2% rests with the top ten.

The source of this sequence is a human donor with acute or convalescent COVID-19. The donor label of this sample is uncertain. Sequencing used peripheral blood. The chain couples TRBV5-5 to TRBJ1-1; the D gene is possibly TRBD1 (6 bases). The CDR3 loop reads CASRIQGMNTEAFF. CDR3 DNA sequence: TGTGCCAGCAGGATACAGGGCATGAACACTGAAGCTTTCTTT.